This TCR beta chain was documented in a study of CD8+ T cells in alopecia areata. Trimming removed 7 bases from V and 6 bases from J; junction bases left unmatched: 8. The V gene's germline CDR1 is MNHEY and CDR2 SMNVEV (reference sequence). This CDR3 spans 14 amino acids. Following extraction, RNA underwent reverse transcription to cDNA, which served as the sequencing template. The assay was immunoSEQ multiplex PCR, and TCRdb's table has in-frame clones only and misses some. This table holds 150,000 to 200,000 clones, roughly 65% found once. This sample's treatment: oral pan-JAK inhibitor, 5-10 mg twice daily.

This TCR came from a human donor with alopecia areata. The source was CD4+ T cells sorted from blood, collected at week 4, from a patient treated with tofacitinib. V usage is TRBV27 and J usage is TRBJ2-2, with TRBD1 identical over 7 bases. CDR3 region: CASTVGQLAGELFF. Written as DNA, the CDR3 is TGTGCCAGCACCGTGGGACAGCTAGCCGGGGAGCTGTTTTTT.